This T cell receptor (beta chain) was documented in a study of CD8 T cells in Susac syndrome. Regarding the study as a whole: As the study acknowledged, the number of individuals in its TCR sequencing and HLA analysis was relatively small.

High-throughput TCR beta sequencing covered peripheral CD8+ and CD4+ T cells. Negative isolation was used for CD8+ and CD4+ T cells, and FACS enrichment was applied to TEMRA cells. cDNA came from about 0.5 to 1 ug RNA primed by random hexamers. A multiplex approach, immunoSEQ multiplex PCR, amplified TCR beta CDR3 across 54 Vbeta and 13 Jbeta. TCRdb re-called the immunoSEQ multiplex PCR reads with MiXCR, one entry per CDR3 protein. The repertoire holds around 190,000 distinct CDR3 sequences, with approximately 95% as singletons. A note on this clonotype: No antigen is known for it.

CDR3 length: 15 residues. Deletions cut 4 bases from V and 2 bases from J, with 12 bases between. Looked up from germline, CDR1 is MNHNS and CDR2 is SASEGT. The receptor was derived from a human donor in good health. The sample consisted of CD4+ T cells from PBMCs. The chain recombines TRBV6-1 with TRBJ1-3, with TRBD1 as a possible D gene (6 bases). In nucleotides, the CDR3 is TGTGCCAGCAGTGGAACAGGGACAACTGGAAACACCATATATTTT. Amino acid sequence: CASSGTGTTGNTIYF.